This entry features one T cell receptor (beta chain) sequence. TCRdb itself ran the RACE reads through MiXCR, one entry per CDR3 protein. Of roughly 100,000 distinct CDR3 sequences in the sample, around 12% were seen once. The germline gives CDR1 MNHEY, CDR2 SVGAGI. Trimming stripped 2 bases from V and 2 bases from J, with 21 bases between. The CDR3 has 18 amino acids. Stated time point: pre-sensitization, week 0. Treatment in this sample: therapeutic diphenylcyclopropenone sensitization with weekly scalp DPC. These data belong to a study of human T cells and chemical hapten exposure. The origin of this receptor is a woman aged 45-65 years with alopecia areata. Some clones in this sample may be carry-over from other donors' samples. Sample: whole blood, taken in connection with sensitization to the hapten diphenylcyclopropenone (DPC). The chain is built from TRBV6-5 and TRBJ1-1, with D uncertain. For the CDR3, the DNA is TGTGCCAGCAGTTACAGCGGTATATCTCGGTCGGCAAACACTGAAGCTTTCTTT. Translation: CASSYSGISRSANTEAFF.